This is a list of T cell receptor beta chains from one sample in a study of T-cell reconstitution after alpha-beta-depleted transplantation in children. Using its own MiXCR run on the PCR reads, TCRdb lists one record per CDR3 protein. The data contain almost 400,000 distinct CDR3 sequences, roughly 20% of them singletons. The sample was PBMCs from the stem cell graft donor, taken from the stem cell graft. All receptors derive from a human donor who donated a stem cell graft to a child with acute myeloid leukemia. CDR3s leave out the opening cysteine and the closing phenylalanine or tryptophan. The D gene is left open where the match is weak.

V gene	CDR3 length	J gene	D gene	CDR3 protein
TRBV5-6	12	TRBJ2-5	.	ASSQGEVLETQY
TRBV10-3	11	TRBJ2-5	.	AISGDIQETQY
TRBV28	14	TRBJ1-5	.	ASSLLGGATNQPQH
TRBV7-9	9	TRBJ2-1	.	ASSLEAKQF
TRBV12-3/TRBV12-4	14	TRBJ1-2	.	ASSIIRSGFPYGYT
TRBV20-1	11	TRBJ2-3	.	SARELGWITQY
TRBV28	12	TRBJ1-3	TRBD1	ASSRDRTGNTIY
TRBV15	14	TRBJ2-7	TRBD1	ATSREPGTGLDEQY
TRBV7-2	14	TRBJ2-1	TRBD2	ASSVRLAGARGEQF
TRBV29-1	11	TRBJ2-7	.	SVELQGVYEQY
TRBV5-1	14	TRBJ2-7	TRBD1	ASSWATDRGNYEQY
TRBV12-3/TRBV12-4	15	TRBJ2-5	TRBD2	ASSLNGLAARGETQY
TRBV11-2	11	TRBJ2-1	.	ASSYATPNEQF
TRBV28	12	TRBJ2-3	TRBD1	ASRRTGSTDTQY
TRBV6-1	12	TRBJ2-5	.	ASSNSQGQETQY
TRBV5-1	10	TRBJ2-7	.	ASSFGFNEQY